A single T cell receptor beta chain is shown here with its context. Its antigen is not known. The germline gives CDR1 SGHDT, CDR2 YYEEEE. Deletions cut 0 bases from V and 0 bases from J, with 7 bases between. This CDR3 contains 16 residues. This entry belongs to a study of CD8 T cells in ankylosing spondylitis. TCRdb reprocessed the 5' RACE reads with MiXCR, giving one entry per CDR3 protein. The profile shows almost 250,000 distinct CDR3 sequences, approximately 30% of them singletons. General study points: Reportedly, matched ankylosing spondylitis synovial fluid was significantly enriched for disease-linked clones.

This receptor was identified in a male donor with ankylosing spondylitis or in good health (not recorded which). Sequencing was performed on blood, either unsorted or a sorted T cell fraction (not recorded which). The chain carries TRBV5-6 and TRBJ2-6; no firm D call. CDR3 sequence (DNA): TGTGCCAGCAGCTTGGTACGGAACTCTGGGGCCAACGTCCTGACTTTC. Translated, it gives CASSLVRNSGANVLTF.